A selection of T cell receptor beta chains follows, all from one sample in a study of metastatic and nonmetastatic thyroid tumors. TCRdb re-called the PCR reads via MiXCR. The table includes approximately 20,000 clones, approximately 20% detected once. The sequencing sample was made of tumor tissue. The source is a female donor with papillary thyroid cancer or a benign thyroid nodule (not recorded which). Some clones in this sample may be carry-over from other donors' samples. The CDR3 runs from the conserved cysteine through the conserved F or W. The D gene is left open where the match is weak. Size values are once, few and many counts, or a class for expanded clones, and some rows have none.

d_gene: -; abundance: many; j_gene: TRBJ2-7; v_gene: TRBV30; CDR3aa: CAWQQKTTLHEQYF; CDR3nt: TGTGCCTGGCAACAGAAGACAACCCTCCACGAGCAGTACTTC
d_gene: TRBD1; abundance: few; j_gene: TRBJ1-1; v_gene: TRBV6-2/TRBV6-3; CDR3aa: CASSCEGAILGTEAFF; CDR3nt: TGTGCCAGCAGTTGCGAGGGGGCAATTCTAGGCACTGAAGCTTTCTTT
d_gene: -; abundance: many; j_gene: TRBJ1-6; v_gene: TRBV5-5; CDR3aa: CASSLVNANSPLHF; CDR3nt: TGTGCCAGCAGCTTGGTCAACGCTAATTCACCCCTCCACTTT
d_gene: -; abundance: -; j_gene: TRBJ1-3; v_gene: TRBV29-1; CDR3aa: CGGLRSGNTIYF; CDR3nt: TGCGGCGGGCTCCGCTCTGGGAACACCATATATTTT
d_gene: -; abundance: once; j_gene: TRBJ2-1; v_gene: TRBV14; CDR3aa: CASSQSPALAASSYNEQFF; CDR3nt: TGTGCCAGCAGCCAATCCCCGGCCTTAGCGGCCAGCTCCTACAATGAGCAGTTCTTC
d_gene: -; abundance: many; j_gene: TRBJ2-7; v_gene: TRBV29-1; CDR3aa: CSVRSQEYEQYF; CDR3nt: TGCAGCGTGCGGAGTCAGGAGTACGAGCAGTACTTC
d_gene: -; abundance: many; j_gene: TRBJ2-5; v_gene: TRBV28; CDR3aa: CASSSGWAQETQYF; CDR3nt: TGTGCCAGCTCCTCGGGGTGGGCCCAAGAGACCCAGTACTTC
d_gene: TRBD2; abundance: many; j_gene: TRBJ2-7; v_gene: TRBV5-1; CDR3aa: CASSLGAGRSYEQYF; CDR3nt: TGCGCCAGCAGCTTGGGAGCGGGGAGAAGCTACGAGCAGTACTTC
d_gene: TRBD2; abundance: few; j_gene: TRBJ2-7; v_gene: TRBV6-1; CDR3aa: CASSSSGEAGEQYF; CDR3nt: TGTGCCAGCAGTTCTAGCGGGGAGGCGGGAGAGCAGTACTTC
d_gene: -; abundance: medium-sized; j_gene: TRBJ1-5; v_gene: TRBV7-8; CDR3aa: CASSLVEDSLSPYSNQPQHF; CDR3nt: TGTGCCAGCAGCTTAGTTGAGGATTCCTTGTCCCCTTATAGCAATCAGCCCCAGCATTTT
d_gene: -; abundance: few; j_gene: TRBJ1-2; v_gene: TRBV6-1; CDR3aa: CASKAWRNYGYTF; CDR3nt: TGTGCCAGCAAGGCATGGAGGAACTATGGCTACACCTTC
d_gene: -; abundance: once; j_gene: TRBJ2-5; v_gene: TRBV15; CDR3aa: CATSRAGLGETQYF; CDR3nt: TGTGCCACCAGCAGAGCGGGACTGGGGGAGACCCAGTACTTC
d_gene: -; abundance: -; j_gene: TRBJ1-5; v_gene: TRBV30; CDR3aa: CAWSPGGARQPQHF; CDR3nt: TGTGCCTGGAGCCCGGGGGGGGCTCGGCAGCCCCAGCATTTT
d_gene: TRBD1; abundance: many; j_gene: TRBJ2-5; v_gene: TRBV7-9; CDR3aa: CASSPGTAQETQYF; CDR3nt: TGTGCCAGCAGCCCCGGGACAGCCCAAGAGACCCAGTACTTC
d_gene: -; abundance: many; j_gene: TRBJ2-6; v_gene: TRBV4-3; CDR3aa: CASSQRSAGTRRSGANVLTF; CDR3nt: TGCGCCAGCAGCCAGCGGTCCGCCGGGACAAGACGCTCTGGGGCCAACGTCCTGACTTTC
d_gene: -; abundance: -; j_gene: TRBJ2-7; v_gene: TRBV6-2/TRBV6-3; CDR3aa: CASSYGGASGFPSSYEQYF; CDR3nt: TGTGCCAGCAGTTACGGGGGGGCCTCAGGGTTCCCTTCCTCCTACGAGCAGTACTTC
d_gene: -; abundance: many; j_gene: TRBJ1-2; v_gene: TRBV11-2; CDR3aa: CASRGAGGYTF; CDR3nt: TGTGCCAGCAGGGGTGCTGGAGGCTACACCTTC
d_gene: -; abundance: many; j_gene: TRBJ1-2; v_gene: TRBV11-2; CDR3aa: CASSFAQGYGYTF; CDR3nt: TGTGCCAGCAGCTTTGCGCAGGGCTATGGCTACACCTTC
d_gene: TRBD2; abundance: few; j_gene: TRBJ2-7; v_gene: TRBV2; CDR3aa: CASSIAGDYEQYF; CDR3nt: TGTGCCAGCAGTATAGCGGGCGATTACGAGCAGTACTTC
d_gene: -; abundance: few; j_gene: TRBJ1-2; v_gene: TRBV20-1; CDR3aa: CSASLHGNYGYTF; CDR3nt: TGCAGTGCTAGTTTGCACGGAAACTATGGCTACACCTTC
d_gene: -; abundance: -; j_gene: TRBJ2-7; v_gene: TRBV10-1; CDR3aa: CASSESYGYEQYF; CDR3nt: TGCGCCAGCAGTGAGTCGTACGGCTACGAGCAGTACTTC
d_gene: TRBD2; abundance: many; j_gene: TRBJ2-1; v_gene: TRBV18; CDR3aa: CASSPGASGRNEQFF; CDR3nt: TGTGCCAGCTCACCGGGGGCTAGCGGGAGAAATGAGCAGTTCTTC
d_gene: -; abundance: many; j_gene: TRBJ1-2; v_gene: TRBV20-1; CDR3aa: CSARGGLYGYTF; CDR3nt: TGCAGTGCTAGAGGGGGACTTTATGGCTACACCTTC